Shown below are 28 T cell receptor beta chains from a single sample sequenced in a study of regulatory T cells in long-lasting Graves disease (dated by TCRdb to the early 2020s). The protocol used for the library was multiplex PCR. The sequencing machine was an Illumina HiSeq 4000. TCR beta libraries were built with iRepertoire HTBI primers and Arm-PCR amplification of CDR3 regions. TCRdb passed the public sequencing reads through fastp at Q25 and MiXCR, retaining productive beta sequences. Each CDR3 protein appears once, grouped with its most common genes and DNA. Recorded for this sample are fewer than 650,000 distinct CDR3 sequences; roughly 15% of them occurred a single time. The ten largest clones add up to about 20% of the sample. The time point label on this specimen signifies: newly diagnosed GD, antithyroid drugs for less than 3 months. RNA was extracted from PBMCs in TRIzol for both TCR sequencing and RNA sequencing.

The sample was also linked to a second study, of T cells in Graves' hyperthyroidism and ophthalmopathy.

Sequencing was performed on peripheral blood mononuclear cells (PBMCs), taken at new diagnosis, from a patient treated with antithyroid drugs. The source of these receptors is a woman aged 25-40 years with Graves disease. Donor details come from another sample of the same person, matched by shared clones.

V and J are TRBV20-1 and TRBJ2-3; 10 bases match TRBD2. This CDR3 has 17 amino acids. After removal of 1 base from V and 3 bases from J, the junction contained 10 bases not matched to a gene. Germline lookup yields CDR1 DFQATT and CDR2 SNEGSKA (reference sequence). The CDR3 DNA reads TGCAGTGCTAGAGGGGAATTTGCTAGCGGGAGTACAGATACGCAGTATTTT. Translating it yields CSARGEFASGSTDTQYF.

This clonotype appeared many times. Germline and junction disagree at one end, which may indicate a read error. This chain links TRBV12-3 or TRBV12-4 with TRBJ1-1, with D possibly being TRBD1 (5 bases). The CDR3 runs 13 residues. Here the CDR3 DNA reads TGTGCCCGCAGGGCATCTGTGAACACTGAAGCTTTCTTT. Residues: CARRASVNTEAFF.

This clonotype was picked up many times. This chain connects TRBV10-3 to TRBJ1-2, with 8 bases lining up with TRBD1. The V segment lost 4 bases and the J segment 8 bases; nucleotides outside the gene matches: 6. CDR3 size: 13 residues. Germline V lookup: CDR1 ENHRY, CDR2 SYGVKD. The CDR3 here is CAISGGQGEGYTF. The CDR3, as DNA: TGTGCCATCAGTGGTGGACAGGGAGAAGGCTACACCTTC.

Ten or more counts support this clonotype. The J gene is TRBJ2-5, the V gene TRBV24-1; no clear D. Trimming took 6 bases from V and 5 from J, leaving 12 bases between them. Germline V gene sequence: CDR1 KGHDR, CDR2 SFDVKD. The CDR3 extends over 13 amino acids. CDR3 sequence: CATSSFPLETQYF. The CDR3 DNA follows: TGTGCCACCAGTTCCTTCCCTTTGGAGACCCAGTACTTC.

This clonotype was seen a handful of times. This chain uses TRBV28 with TRBJ2-2, with D possibly matching TRBD2 (6 bases). Deletions cut 10 bases from V and 0 bases from J, with 21 bases between. Germline V gives CDR1 MDHEN, CDR2 SYDVKM. This CDR3 is 17 amino acids long. The chain's CDR3 is CATMPLFSGANTGELFF. CDR3 bases: TGTGCCACTATGCCCCTATTTAGCGGAGCGAACACCGGGGAGCTGTTTTTT. Looking up the rest from reference TRBV28 and TRBJ2-2 gives the full variable domain: DVKVTQSSRYLVKRTGEKVFLECVQDMDHENMFWYRQDPGLGLRLIYFSYDVKMKEKGDIPEGYSVSREKKERFSLILESASTNQTSMYLCATMPLFSGANTGELFFGEGSRLTVL.

The CDR3 DNA reads as TGTGCCAGCAGCTTAGTATACGGGAGCTCCTACGAGCAGTACTTC. This encodes CASSLVYGSSYEQYF. This chain joins TRBV7-8 and TRBJ2-7; TRBD2 is a possible D gene (6 bases). The V and J ends lost 1 base and 0 bases respectively, with 10 bases between them. The germline gives CDR1 SGHVS, CDR2 FQNEAQ. The CDR3 runs to 15 residues.

This clonotype was seen only a few times. The CDR3, as DNA: TGTGCCAGCTCACGGGGACGGTTGGACACTGAAGCTTTCTTT. This gives the protein CASSRGRLDTEAFF. The V gene is TRBV18, the J gene TRBJ1-1; maybe TRBD1 (5 bases). Germline V gives CDR1 KGHSH, CDR2 LQKENI. Trimming cost V 4 bases and J 3 bases, with 12 bases left between them. This CDR3 is built from 14 residues.

V usage is TRBV7-3 and J usage is TRBJ2-3; TRBD2 might be the D (6 bases). The germline CDR1 and CDR2 sequences are SGHTA and FQGTGA. The length of the CDR3 is 15 residues. Trimming shortened V by 1 base and J by 3 bases, and 11 bases separated the two germline ends. The CDR3 region has the DNA TGTGCCAGCAGCTTAATGGGCCTAGCGACAGATACGCAGTATTTT. This translates into CASSLMGLATDTQYF.

This clonotype has a count of ten or more. The chain is built from TRBV7-9 and TRBJ1-5; D unresolved. The length of the CDR3 is 15 residues. Germline values: CDR1 SEHNR, CDR2 FQNEAQ (reference sequence). With 8 bases removed from V and 0 bases from J, the gap between germline ends came to 14 bases. For the CDR3, the DNA is TGTGCCAGCTCCCAAGACATTTATAGCAATCAGCCCCAGCATTTT. It specifies CASSQDIYSNQPQHF.

The table lists this clonotype with many counts. The V gene is TRBV12-3 or TRBV12-4, the J gene TRBJ1-2; D is unresolved. Trimming left V 5 bases short and J 4 bases short, with 14 bases between. The CDR3 covers 14 residues. The CDR3 bases are TGTGCCAGCAGTGGGGTGACAAACCGCTATGGCTACACCTTC. Its protein product is CASSGVTNRYGYTF.

This clonotype was seen ten or more times. This chain links TRBV2 with TRBJ1-1; no definite D call. Germline V gene data show CDR1 as SNHLY and CDR2 as FYNNEI. V gave up 6 bases and J gave up 8 bases, with 28 bases separating them. The CDR3 sequence is 17 residues long. The CDR3 region has the DNA TGTGCCAGCAGGGAGACACTCGTCCCCGCCCTTAGCTTGGAAGCTTTCTTT. It is translated as CASRETLVPALSLEAFF.

This clonotype has a count of ten or more. This chain links TRBV7-9 with TRBJ1-1, with 9 bases fitting TRBD1. Germline values: CDR1 SEHNR, CDR2 FQNEAQ (reference sequence). The junction had 3 bases not matched to a gene; V was cut back by 3 bases and J by 4 bases. The CDR3 is 14 amino acids. The CDR3: CASSLRDRATEAFF. CDR3 coding DNA: TGTGCCAGCAGCTTGAGGGACAGGGCCACTGAAGCTTTCTTT.

V gene TRBV7-2 combines with J gene TRBJ2-5; D is uncertain. With 2 bases removed from V and 2 bases from J, the gap between germline ends came to 15 bases. The CDR3 extends over 16 amino acids. Germline values: CDR1 SGHTA, CDR2 FQGNSA. The CDR3 bases are TGTGCCAGCAGCTTAAATGGAGCAGTCCCTCAAGAGACCCAGTACTTC. Protein: CASSLNGAVPQETQYF.

V usage is TRBV24-1 and J usage is TRBJ2-6, with TRBD1 matching over 10 bases. The V gene end was trimmed by 9 bases and the J gene end by 1 base; junction bases not matched to a gene: 8. The germline V gene encodes CDR1 KGHDR and CDR2 SFDVKD. The CDR3 is made up of 17 amino acids. The CDR3 DNA follows: TGTGCCACCGACCCGGGACAGGGGACTTCTGGGGCCAACGTCCTGACTTTC. As protein: CATDPGQGTSGANVLTF.

The CDR3 loop is CASSPSGGFTDTQYF. In DNA, the CDR3 is TGTGCCAGTTCGCCTAGCGGGGGGTTCACAGATACGCAGTATTTT. This sequence joins TRBV19 and TRBJ2-3, with 11 nucleotides matching TRBD2. CDR3 length: 15 residues. Germline trimming cut 8 bases from V and 2 bases from J; bases unmatched to any gene: 6. Per the germline V gene, CDR1 is LNHDA and CDR2 is SQIVND (reference sequence).

This clonotype has ten or more counts. CDR3 DNA: TGTGCCAGCAGTTACCAGGGTGTAGGCTATGGCTACACCTTC. It yields the protein CASSYQGVGYGYTF. This chain joins TRBV6-5 and TRBJ1-2, with D perhaps matching TRBD1 (5 bases). Germline CDR1 MNHEY, CDR2 SVGAGI. This CDR3 has 14 residues. V lost 2 bases, J lost 4 bases, and 11 bases lay in between.

This clonotype has ten or more counts. The chain couples TRBV6-1 to TRBJ2-7, with 7 bases lining up with TRBD1. V was clipped by 10 bases and J by 4 bases; unmatched bases: 10. The CDR3 extends over 13 amino acids. From germline, CDR1 is MNHNS and CDR2 SASEGT. CDR3 in DNA: TGTGCCACCCGACGGGGACAGAATTACGAGCAGTACTTC. It specifies CATRRGQNYEQYF.

This clonotype has at least ten counts. CDR3 in DNA: TGTGCCAGTGAAGCCGGGACGGCCTCCGGGGAGCTGTTTTTT. Translated, it gives CASEAGTASGELFF. The V gene is TRBV19, the J gene TRBJ2-2; D possibly matches TRBD1 or TRBD2 (5 bases each). The CDR3 has 14 residues. Trimming took off 8 bases at V and 6 bases at J, with 16 bases between the two ends. Germline loops: CDR1 LNHDA, CDR2 SQIVND (reference sequence).

This clonotype was seen at least ten times. This rearrangement joins TRBV5-1 to TRBJ2-1, with a weak D call TRBD2 (6 bases). V was shortened by 0 bases and J by 5 bases, with 9 bases between the two germline ends. Germline lookup yields CDR1 SGHRS and CDR2 YFSETQ. The length of the CDR3 is 14 residues. In DNA, the CDR3 is TGCGCCAGCAGCTTGGAGGCGGGAAACAATGAGCAGTTCTTC. Protein product: CASSLEAGNNEQFF.

V and J are TRBV18 and TRBJ1-1; 7 nucleotides line up with TRBD1. J gave up 6 bases and V 2 bases, and 6 bases lay outside the gene matches. The V gene's germline CDR1 is KGHSH and CDR2 LQKENI. The CDR3 runs 14 residues. This CDR3 is CASSPNRQGPEAFF. CDR3 nucleotide sequence: TGTGCCAGCTCACCAAATAGACAGGGACCTGAAGCTTTCTTT.

This clonotype showed up many times. The rearrangement links TRBV2 to TRBJ2-7; either TRBD1 or TRBD2 may fit D (7 bases each). Germline values: CDR1 SNHLY, CDR2 FYNNEI. Trimming took 5 bases from V and 4 from J, leaving 18 bases between them. This CDR3 is built from 15 residues. In DNA form, the CDR3 reads TGTGCCAGCAGTCGAGGATCAGGGGGGGTATACGAGCAGTACTTC. It yields the protein CASSRGSGGVYEQYF.

This clonotype was recorded at least ten times. V usage is TRBV7-2 and J usage is TRBJ2-7; the match to TRBD1 covers 8 bases. Per the germline V gene, CDR1 is SGHTA and CDR2 is FQGNSA. There are 14 residues in the CDR3. J lost 7 bases, V lost 2 bases, and 7 bases had no gene match. In nucleotides, the CDR3 is TGTGCCAGCAGCTTAACCCAGGGGGCAGGGGAGCAGTACTTC. Amino acids: CASSLTQGAGEQYF.

There are a few counts of this clonotype. The chain combines TRBV20-1 with TRBJ2-7; D is tentatively TRBD1 or TRBD2 (5 bases each). Germline CDR1 reads DFQATT; CDR2 reads SNEGSKA (reference sequence). This CDR3 has 13 amino acids. The V and J ends lost 1 base and 8 bases respectively, with 15 bases between them. CDR3 amino acids: CSARVGAEDQQYF. CDR3 bases: TGCAGTGCTAGAGTAGGGGCGGAGGACCAGCAGTACTTC.

This clonotype was seen a handful of times. The chain uses TRBV5-1 and TRBJ2-5, with D possibly TRBD2 on 5 matching bases. The V gene's germline CDR1 is SGHRS and CDR2 YFSETQ. V lost 1 base, J lost 1 base, and 14 bases lay in between. This CDR3 is 16 amino acids long. This CDR3 is CASSLSRGPLQETQYF. The CDR3 DNA follows: TGCGCCAGCAGCTTGTCGCGCGGGCCGCTCCAAGAGACCCAGTACTTC.

The chain couples TRBV19 to TRBJ2-2, with TRBD2 identical over 7 bases. J gave up 5 bases and V 3 bases, and 3 bases lay outside the gene matches. The CDR3 extends over 14 amino acids. Per the germline V gene, CDR1 is LNHDA and CDR2 is SQIVND (reference sequence). CDR3 loop: CASSMAGATGELFF. CDR3 sequence (DNA): TGTGCCAGTAGTATGGCGGGAGCGACCGGGGAGCTGTTTTTT.

At least ten counts were recorded for this clonotype. The chain is built from TRBV18 and TRBJ2-1; 11 nucleotides line up with TRBD2. Germline CDR1 is KGHSH and CDR2 is LQKENI. V dropped 8 bases and J dropped 0; count of bases not matched to a gene: 6. This CDR3 is built from 16 residues. CDR3 sequence (DNA): TGTGCCAGCAGCCCTACTAGCGGGAGCTCCTACAATGAGCAGTTCTTC. This translates into CASSPTSGSSYNEQFF. Full variable domain (remainder filled in from reference TRBV18 and TRBJ2-1): NAGVMQNPRHLVRRRGQEARLRCSPMKGHSHVYWYRQLPEEGLKFMVYLQKENIIDESGMPKERFSAEFPKEGPSILRIQQVVRGDSAAYFCASSPTSGSSYNEQFFGPGTRLTVL.

This clonotype occurred a few times. Since a much larger clone is just one base distant, this may be a read error. The chain links TRBV12-3 or TRBV12-4 to TRBJ2-1; TRBD1 or TRBD2 may be the D gene (5 bases each). Trimming cost V 5 bases and J 14 bases, with 28 bases left between them. CDR3 size: 16 residues. The DNA for the CDR3 is TGTGCCAGCAGTCCCAATGTGGGACGGGGACCCCTTAACAAGTTCTTC. Protein: CASSPNVGRGPLNKFF.

At least ten counts were recorded for this clonotype. The CDR3 bases are TGCGCCAGCAGCTTGCAGGGCGGGAGCTCCTACGAGCAGTACTTC. This sequence encodes CASSLQGGSSYEQYF. The chain couples TRBV5-1 to TRBJ2-7, with 7 bases identical to TRBD2. Germline V gene sequence: CDR1 SGHRS, CDR2 YFSETQ. The CDR3 is made up of 15 amino acids. V was pared by 1 base and J by 0 bases, with 4 bases of the junction left unmatched.